This T cell receptor (beta chain) was recorded in a study of blood T cell repertoires in COVID-19. V lost 3 bases and J lost 8; bases outside the gene matches: 13. Germline-derived CDR1 and CDR2 are SGHTA and FQGNSA. The CDR3 consists of 16 residues. Only in-frame clones appear in the TCRdb table, and some are missing; sequencing was by immunoSEQ multiplex PCR. The sample carries about 29,000 clones, approximately 81% recorded once. The receptor comes from a man older than 75 with active COVID-19. Input material: peripheral blood. The genes are TRBV7-2 and TRBJ1-2, with 9 bases lining up with TRBD1. This CDR3 reads CASSFDPTDRGGGYTF. Here the CDR3 DNA reads TGTGCCAGCAGCTTCGACCCTACCGACAGGGGGGGAGGCTACACCTTC.